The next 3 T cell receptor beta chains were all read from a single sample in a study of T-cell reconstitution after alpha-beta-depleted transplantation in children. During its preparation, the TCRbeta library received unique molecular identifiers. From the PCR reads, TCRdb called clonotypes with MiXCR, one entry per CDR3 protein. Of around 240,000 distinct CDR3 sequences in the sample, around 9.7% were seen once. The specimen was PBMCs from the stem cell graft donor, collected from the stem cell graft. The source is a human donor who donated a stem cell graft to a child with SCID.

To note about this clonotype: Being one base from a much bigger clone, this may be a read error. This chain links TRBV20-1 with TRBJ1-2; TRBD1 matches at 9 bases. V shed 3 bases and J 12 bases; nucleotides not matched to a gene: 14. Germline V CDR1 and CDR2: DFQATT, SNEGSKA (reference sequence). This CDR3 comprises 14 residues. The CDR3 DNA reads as TGCAGTGCTAGGCGGCCGACAGGGGGTACGGGCGACACCTTC. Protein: CSARRPTGGTGDTF.

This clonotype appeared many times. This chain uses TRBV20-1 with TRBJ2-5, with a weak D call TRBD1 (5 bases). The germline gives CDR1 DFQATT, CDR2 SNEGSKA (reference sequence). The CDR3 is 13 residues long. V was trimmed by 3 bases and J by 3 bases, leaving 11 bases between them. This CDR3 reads CSASRRVEETQYF. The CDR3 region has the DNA TGCAGTGCTAGTCGCAGGGTCGAAGAGACCCAGTACTTC.

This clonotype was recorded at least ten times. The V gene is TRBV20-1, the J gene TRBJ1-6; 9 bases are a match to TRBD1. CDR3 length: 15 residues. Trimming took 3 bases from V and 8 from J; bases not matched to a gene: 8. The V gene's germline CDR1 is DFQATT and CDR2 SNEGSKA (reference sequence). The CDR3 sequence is CSARKDRGLDSPLHF. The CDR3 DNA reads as TGCAGTGCTAGGAAGGACAGGGGACTTGATTCACCCCTCCACTTT.